The source of this T cell receptor beta chain is a study of OX40 agonist ivuxolimab in advanced cancers. Background on the study: Recorded diagnoses for dose-escalation patients were hepatocellular carcinoma, melanoma, renal cell or head and neck cancer. Cohort: about 80% men, mean age about 60, aged about 20 to 90. Study outcomes and limitations: Average numbers of expanded clones were greater in CD8+ T cells than in CD4+.

The table came from immunoSEQ multiplex PCR; TCRdb's copy has only in-frame clones and leaves some out. This sample has about 60,000 clones, with over 80% found just once. On this clone itself: Its antigen is as yet unknown.

The sequences come from CD4+ or CD8+ T cells sorted from blood, collected in a trial of the OX40 agonist ivuxolimab. The receptor was derived from an adult with an advanced solid tumor such as melanoma, head and neck, liver or kidney cancer.

The CDR3 reads CASSRGTSGNHYEQYF. The CDR3 nucleotides are TGTGCCAGCTCACGAGGGACTAGCGGGAACCACTACGAGCAGTACTTC. This sequence joins TRBV18 and TRBJ2-7, with 13 positions matching TRBD2. V lost 4 bases to trimming and J lost 3 bases; unmatched junction nucleotides: 6. Germline-derived CDR1 and CDR2 are KGHSH and LQKENI. This CDR3 is built from 16 residues.